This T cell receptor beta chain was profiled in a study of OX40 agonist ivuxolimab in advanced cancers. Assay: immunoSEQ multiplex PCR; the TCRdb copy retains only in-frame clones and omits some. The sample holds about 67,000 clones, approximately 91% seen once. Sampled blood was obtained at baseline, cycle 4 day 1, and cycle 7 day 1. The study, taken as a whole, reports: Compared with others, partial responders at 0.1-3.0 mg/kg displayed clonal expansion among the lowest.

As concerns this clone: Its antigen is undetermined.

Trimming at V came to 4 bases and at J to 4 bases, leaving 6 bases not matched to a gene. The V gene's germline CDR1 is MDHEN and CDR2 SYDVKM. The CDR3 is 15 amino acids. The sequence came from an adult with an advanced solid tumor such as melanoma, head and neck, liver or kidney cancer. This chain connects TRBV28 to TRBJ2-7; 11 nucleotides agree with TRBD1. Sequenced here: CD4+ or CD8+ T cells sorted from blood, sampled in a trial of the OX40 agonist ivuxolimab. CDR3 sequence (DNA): TGTGCCAGCAGTTCGGCCGGGACAGGGGGTTACGAGCAGTACTTC. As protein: CASSSAGTGGYEQYF. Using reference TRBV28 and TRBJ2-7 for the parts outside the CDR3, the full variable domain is DVKVTQSSRYLVKRTGEKVFLECVQDMDHENMFWYRQDPGLGLRLIYFSYDVKMKEKGDIPEGYSVSREKKERFSLILESASTNQTSMYLCASSSAGTGGYEQYFGPGTRLTVT.